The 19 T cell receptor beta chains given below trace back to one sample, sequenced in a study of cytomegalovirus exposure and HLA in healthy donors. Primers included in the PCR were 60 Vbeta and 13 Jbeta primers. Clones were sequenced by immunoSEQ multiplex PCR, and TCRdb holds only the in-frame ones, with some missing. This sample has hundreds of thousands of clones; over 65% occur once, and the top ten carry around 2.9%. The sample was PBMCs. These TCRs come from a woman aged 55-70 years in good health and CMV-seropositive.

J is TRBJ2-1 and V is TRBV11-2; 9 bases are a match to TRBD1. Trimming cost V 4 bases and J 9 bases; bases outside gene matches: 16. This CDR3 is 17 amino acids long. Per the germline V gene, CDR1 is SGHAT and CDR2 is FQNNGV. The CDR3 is CASSSHRGTGNQVEQFF. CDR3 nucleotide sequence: TGTGCCAGCAGCTCCCACCGGGGGACAGGGAATCAGGTTGAGCAGTTCTTC.

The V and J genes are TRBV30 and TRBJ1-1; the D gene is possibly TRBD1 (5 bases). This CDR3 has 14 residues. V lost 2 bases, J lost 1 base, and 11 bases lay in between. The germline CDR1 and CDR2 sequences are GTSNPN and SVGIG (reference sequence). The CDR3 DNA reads TGTGCCTGGAGTAGGGGACTCTGGAACACTGAAGCTTTCTTT. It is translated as CAWSRGLWNTEAFF.

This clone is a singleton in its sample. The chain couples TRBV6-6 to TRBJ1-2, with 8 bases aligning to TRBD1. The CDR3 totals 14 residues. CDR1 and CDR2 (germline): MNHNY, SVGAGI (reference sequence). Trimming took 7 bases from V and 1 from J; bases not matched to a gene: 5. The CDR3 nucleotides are TGTGCCAGCACCAGCACAGGGGGTAACTATGGCTACACCTTC. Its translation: CASTSTGGNYGYTF.

CDR3 sequence reads: CASSGAAGDGAAEAFF. In DNA, the CDR3 is TGCGCCAGCAGCGGGGCGGCTGGCGACGGCGCAGCTGAAGCTTTCTTT. V gene TRBV5-1 combines with J gene TRBJ1-1, with a tentative D call TRBD1 (5 bases). The CDR3 contains 16 residues. The V end was cut by 4 bases, the J end by 6 bases, with 22 bases between. Germline CDR1 reads SGHRS; CDR2 reads YFSETQ.

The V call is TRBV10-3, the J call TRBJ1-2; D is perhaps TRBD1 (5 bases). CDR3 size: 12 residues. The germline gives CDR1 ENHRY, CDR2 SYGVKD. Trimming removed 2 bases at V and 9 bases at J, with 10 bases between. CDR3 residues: CAISETGISYTF. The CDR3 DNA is TGTGCCATCAGTGAGACAGGAATTAGCTACACCTTC.

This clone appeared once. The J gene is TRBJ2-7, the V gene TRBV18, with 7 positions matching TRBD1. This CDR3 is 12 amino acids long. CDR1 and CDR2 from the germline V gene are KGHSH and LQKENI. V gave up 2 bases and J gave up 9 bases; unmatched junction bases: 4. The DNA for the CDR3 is TGTGCCAGCTCACCATCCGACAGGGCGCAGTACTTC. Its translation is CASSPSDRAQYF.

CDR3 DNA: TGTGCCAGCAGCGCGTATGGTGAGCAGTTCTTC. Its protein is CASSAYGEQFF. The rearrangement joins TRBV6-5 to TRBJ2-1; D unresolved. The germline V gene encodes CDR1 MNHEY and CDR2 SVGAGI. V lost 6 bases, J lost 9 bases, and 9 bases lay in between. The CDR3 consists of 11 residues.

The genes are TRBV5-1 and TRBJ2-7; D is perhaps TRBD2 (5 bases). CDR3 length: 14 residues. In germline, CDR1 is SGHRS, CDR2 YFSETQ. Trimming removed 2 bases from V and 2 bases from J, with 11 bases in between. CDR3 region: CASSFQTGTYEQYF. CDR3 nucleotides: TGCGCCAGCAGCTTCCAGACGGGAACCTACGAGCAGTACTTC.

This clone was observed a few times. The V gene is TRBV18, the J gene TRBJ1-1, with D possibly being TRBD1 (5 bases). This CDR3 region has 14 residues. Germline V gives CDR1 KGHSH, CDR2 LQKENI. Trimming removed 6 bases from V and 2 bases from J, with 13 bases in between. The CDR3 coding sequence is TGTGCCAGCTCCCAGACAGATTCAAACACTGAAGCTTTCTTT. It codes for CASSQTDSNTEAFF. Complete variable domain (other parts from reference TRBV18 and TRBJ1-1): NAGVMQNPRHLVRRRGQEARLRCSPMKGHSHVYWYRQLPEEGLKFMVYLQKENIIDESGMPKERFSAEFPKEGPSILRIQQVVRGDSAAYFCASSQTDSNTEAFFGQGTRLTVV.

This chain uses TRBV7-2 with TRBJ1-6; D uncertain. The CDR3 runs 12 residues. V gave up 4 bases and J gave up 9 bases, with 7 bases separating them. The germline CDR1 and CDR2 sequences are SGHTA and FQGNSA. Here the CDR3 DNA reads TGTGCCAGCAGCTCTGACACTTCACCCCTCCACTTT. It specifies CASSSDTSPLHF. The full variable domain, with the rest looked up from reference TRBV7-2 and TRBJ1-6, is GAGVSQSPSNKVTEKGKDVELRCDPISGHTALYWYRQSLGQGLEFLIYFQGNSAPDKSGLPSDRFSAERTGGSVSTLTIQRTQQEDSAVYLCASSSDTSPLHFGNGTRLTVT.

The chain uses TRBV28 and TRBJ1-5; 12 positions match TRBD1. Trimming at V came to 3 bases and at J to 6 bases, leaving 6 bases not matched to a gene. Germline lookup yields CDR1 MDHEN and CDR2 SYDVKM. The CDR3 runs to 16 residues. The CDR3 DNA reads TGTGCCAGCAGTTTGGGGACAGGGGGCAGAGGTCAGCCCCAGCATTTT. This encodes CASSLGTGGRGQPQHF.

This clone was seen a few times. The CDR3 DNA reads as TGTGCCAGCAGTTTCCGAGAGAGCAATCAGCCCCAGCATTTT. Translated, it gives CASSFRESNQPQHF. This sequence joins TRBV27 and TRBJ1-5; D gene ambiguous. The germline CDR1 and CDR2 sequences are MNHEY and SMNVEV (reference sequence). Trimming took off 3 bases at V and 1 base at J, with 7 bases between the two ends. The CDR3 consists of 14 residues.

The CDR3: CASSLWAGGDPGNTIYF. The DNA of the CDR3 is TGTGCCAGCAGCCTCTGGGCAGGGGGCGACCCTGGAAACACCATATATTTT. The chain has TRBV5-5 and TRBJ1-3, with 8 bases aligning to TRBD1. V gave up 4 bases and J gave up 2 bases; unmatched junction bases: 11. The CDR3 is 17 residues long. CDR1 and CDR2 (germline): SGHKS, YYEKEE (reference sequence).

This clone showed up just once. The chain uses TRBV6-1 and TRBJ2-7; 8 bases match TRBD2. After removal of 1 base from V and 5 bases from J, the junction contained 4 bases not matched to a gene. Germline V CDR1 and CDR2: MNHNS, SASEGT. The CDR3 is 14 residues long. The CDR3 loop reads CASSEGTSFDEQYF. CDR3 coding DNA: TGTGCCAGCAGTGAAGGGACTAGCTTCGACGAGCAGTACTTC.

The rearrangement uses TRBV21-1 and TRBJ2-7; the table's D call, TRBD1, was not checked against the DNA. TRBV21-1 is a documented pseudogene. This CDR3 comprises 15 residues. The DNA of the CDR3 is TGTGCCAGCAGTCCCGGACAGGTTTTTTCCTACGAGCAGTACTTC. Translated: CASSPGQVFSYEQYF.

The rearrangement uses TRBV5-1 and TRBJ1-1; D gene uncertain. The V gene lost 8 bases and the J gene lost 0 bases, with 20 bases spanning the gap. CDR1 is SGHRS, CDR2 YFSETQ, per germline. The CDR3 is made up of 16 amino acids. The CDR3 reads CASTPRYPPMNTEAFF. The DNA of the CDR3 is TGCGCCAGTACCCCGAGGTACCCTCCTATGAACACTGAAGCTTTCTTT. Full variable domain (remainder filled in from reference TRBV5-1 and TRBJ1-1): KAGVTQTPRYLIKTRGQQVTLSCSPISGHRSVSWYQQTPGQGLQFLFEYFSETQRNKGNFPGRFSGRQFSNSRSEMNVSTLELGDSALYLCASTPRYPPMNTEAFFGQGTRLTVV.

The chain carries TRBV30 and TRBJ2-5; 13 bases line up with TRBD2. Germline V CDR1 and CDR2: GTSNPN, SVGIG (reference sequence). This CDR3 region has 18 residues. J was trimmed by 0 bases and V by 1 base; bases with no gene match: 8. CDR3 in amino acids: CAWSAGTSGVGYQETQYF. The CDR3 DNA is TGTGCCTGGAGTGCCGGGACTAGCGGGGTGGGGTACCAAGAGACCCAGTACTTC.

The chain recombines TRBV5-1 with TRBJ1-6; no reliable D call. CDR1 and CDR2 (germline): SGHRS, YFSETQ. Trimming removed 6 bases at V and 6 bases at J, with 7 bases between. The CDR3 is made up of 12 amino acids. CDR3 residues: CASTSGNSPLHF. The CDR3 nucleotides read TGCGCCAGCACGTCGGGTAATTCACCCCTCCACTTT. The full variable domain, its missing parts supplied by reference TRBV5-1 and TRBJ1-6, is KAGVTQTPRYLIKTRGQQVTLSCSPISGHRSVSWYQQTPGQGLQFLFEYFSETQRNKGNFPGRFSGRQFSNSRSEMNVSTLELGDSALYLCASTSGNSPLHFGNGTRLTVT.

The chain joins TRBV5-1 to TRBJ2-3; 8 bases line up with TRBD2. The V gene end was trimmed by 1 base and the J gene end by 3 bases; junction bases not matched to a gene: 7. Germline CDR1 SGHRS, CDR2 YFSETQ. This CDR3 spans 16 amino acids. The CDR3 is CASSLFGAGGTDTQYF. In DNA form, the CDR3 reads TGCGCCAGCAGCTTGTTCGGGGCGGGGGGTACAGATACGCAGTATTTT.